This passage covers 8 T cell receptor beta chains from one sample sequenced in a study of sequential checkpoint blockade in melanoma. The table came from immunoSEQ multiplex PCR; TCRdb's copy has only in-frame clones and leaves some out. The sample includes under 14,000 clones, 45% to 60% seen only once; the top ten take roughly 15%. This sample's treatment: randomized to nivolumab then ipilimumab (arm A) or the reverse (arm B). The starting material was CD8+ T cells sorted from blood (inferred from file names), obtained from a patient given nivolumab and ipilimumab in sequence. All receptors derive from a human donor with melanoma.

This clone is medium-sized (0.01 to 0.1%) in the sample. J is TRBJ2-7 and V is TRBV4-3; 8 bases match TRBD1. The germline V gene encodes CDR1 LGHNA and CDR2 YSLEER. The ends lost 3 bases at V and 4 bases at J; junction bases unmatched: 5. There are 14 residues in the CDR3. The DNA of the CDR3 is TGCGCCAGCAGCCACTCAGGGGGCAGTTACGAGCAGTACTTC. This encodes CASSHSGGSYEQYF.

The chain combines TRBV6-5 with TRBJ2-7; TRBD2 aligns across 7 bases. The CDR3 sequence is 13 residues long. Trimming removed 6 bases from V and 2 bases from J; junction bases left unmatched: 4. CDR1 is MNHEY, CDR2 SVGAGI, per germline. CDR3 protein: CASSREGAYEQYF. In nucleotides, the CDR3 is TGTGCCAGCAGCAGGGAGGGAGCCTACGAGCAGTACTTC.

This clone appeared a few times. The chain uses TRBV21-1 and TRBJ2-7; the listed D gene, TRBD2, was not tested against the DNA. TRBV21-1 is labeled a pseudogene. The length of the CDR3 is 15 residues. CDR3 residues: CASSKVRSSQYEQYF. The DNA of the CDR3 is TGTGCCAGCAGCAAAGTGCGGTCCAGTCAATACGAGCAGTACTTC.

This clone has a count of ten or more. The chain couples TRBV14 to TRBJ1-1; possibly TRBD1 for D (5 bases). The V end was cut by 4 bases, the J end by 0 bases, with 18 bases between. The CDR3 runs to 17 residues. Germline values: CDR1 SGHDN, CDR2 FVKESK. The CDR3 coding sequence is TGTGCCAGCAGCCCCCCCTGGGAAGGGGTCGTGAACACTGAAGCTTTCTTT. It translates to CASSPPWEGVVNTEAFF.

This chain links TRBV27 with TRBJ1-1, with D perhaps TRBD1 (5 bases). The CDR3 runs 13 residues. The V and J ends lost 2 bases and 1 base respectively, with 5 bases between them. Per germline, CDR1 MNHEY and CDR2 SMNVEV (reference sequence). The CDR3 spells CASSLQGNTEAFF. DNA for the CDR3: TGTGCCAGCAGTTTACAGGGGAACACTGAAGCTTTCTTT.

This clone has only a few counts. The V call is TRBV5-4, the J call TRBJ1-1, with D possibly TRBD1 on 6 matching bases. Per the germline V gene, CDR1 is SGHNT and CDR2 is YYREEE (reference sequence). V gave up 0 bases and J gave up 1 base, with 7 bases separating them. This CDR3 contains 14 residues. CDR3 DNA: TGTGCCAGCAGCTTGGTCAGGGGGAACACTGAAGCTTTCTTT. This sequence encodes CASSLVRGNTEAFF. The full variable domain, rest sourced from reference TRBV5-4 and TRBJ1-1, is ETGVTQSPTHLIKTRGQQVTLRCSSQSGHNTVSWYQQALGQGPQFIFQYYREEENGRGNFPPRFSGLQFPNYSSELNVNALELDDSALYLCASSLVRGNTEAFFGQGTRLTVV.

V gene TRBV4-1 combines with J gene TRBJ2-1; no firm D call. Germline V gives CDR1 MGHRA, CDR2 YSYEKL. V dropped 1 base and J dropped 5 bases, with 9 bases sitting between them. The CDR3 has 14 residues. CDR3: CASSQVHSNNEQFF. The CDR3 DNA sequence: TGCGCCAGCAGCCAAGTTCACAGCAACAATGAGCAGTTCTTC.

The chain is built from TRBV10-3 and TRBJ2-7; D is possibly TRBD1 (5 bases). This CDR3 comprises 16 residues. Trimming shortened V by 0 bases and J by 2 bases, and 14 bases separated the two germline ends. Germline CDR1 reads ENHRY; CDR2 reads SYGVKD. The CDR3 nucleotides are TGTGCCATCAGTGAGTCTGGCAGGGAAATCCCCTACGAGCAGTACTTC. Protein product: CAISESGREIPYEQYF.